This T cell receptor beta chain is from a study of STAT5B mutations in CD4+ large granular lymphocyte leukemia. General study results and limits: Top patient clones used TRBV06 genes more often: 8/27 versus 2/35 in controls. Approximately 25% of private leukemic clonotypes occurred rarely in other patients' non-leukemic repertoires.

This was a survey-level run. Per the authors' pipeline: The detection floor for productive clonotype frequency was 2.59 x 10-5. Some clones are missing from TCRdb's copy, which holds only in-frame ones; the method was immunoSEQ multiplex PCR. V and J calls and clone size are given by that table; D and trimming were obtained from the DNA. Of 32,000 or so clones listed, just under 85% were seen once; the top ten hold roughly 4.3%. This clone was seen a single time. The antigen is unknown. The CDR3 runs to 16 residues. Germline V gene lookup returns CDR1 GTSNPN and CDR2 SVGIG (reference sequence). V lost 1 base, J lost 4 bases, and 10 bases stayed unmatched.

The clonotype comes from a human donor in good health. This chain joins TRBV30 and TRBJ2-3, with TRBD2 matching over 8 bases. The material sequenced was CD4+ T cells from blood buffy coats. The CDR3 coding sequence is TGTGCCTGGAGTGCGGGAGGGCCCTGGAGGGCAGATACGCAGTATTTT. It translates to CAWSAGGPWRADTQYF.